The clone carrying this T cell receptor beta chain occurred many times. What it binds is unknown. This record belongs to a study of spatial heterogeneity in lung cancer. Study in general: Detection consistently yielded more beta chains than alpha chains.

Study-level findings and limits: Circulating ubiquitous expanded tumor TCRs were observed more frequently at resection than at follow-up.

This CDR3 comprises 15 residues. V lost 0 bases to trimming and J lost 4 bases, with 11 bases between them. Germline V gives CDR1 SGHRS, CDR2 YFSETQ. TCRdb analysed the 5' RACE reads with MiXCR anew, one entry per CDR3 protein. The sample comprises around 50,000 distinct CDR3 sequences, 7.5% to 8% of which are singletons, and roughly an eighth rests with the top ten. Time point here: sample taken at primary tumor resection. The authors sequenced whole RNA from tumor, nontumor lung or frozen PBMC without sorting. The roughly 68 donors had untreated early-stage non-small cell lung cancer. Here the sequenced sample was PBMCs, taken at surgery. This TCR derives from a female donor with early-stage non-small cell lung cancer. The rearrangement uses TRBV5-1 and TRBJ1-3; D not resolved. CDR3 residues: CASSLDSYRGNTIYF. CDR3 DNA: TGCGCCAGCAGCTTGGATTCTTATAGGGGAAACACCATATATTTT.